The 6 T cell receptor beta chains below all came from one sample that was sequenced in a study of blood T cells in healthy people across ages (dated by TCRdb to about 2015). The library was built by means of 5' RACE. Sequencing used an Illumina HiSeq 2500. A second PCR of roughly 7 to 12 cycles was run with a J-beta primer mix and a sample-barcoded 5' primer. TCRdb's own reprocessing of the public reads used fastp at Q25 and MiXCR and kept productive beta chains. Here each entry gathers all rows of one CDR3 protein and keeps the most common genes and DNA. The sample table records about 680,000 distinct CDR3 sequences; more than 40% of these occur just once. The ten largest clones take up roughly 31% of the sample. Material: blood. Every receptor here comes from a woman between 55 and 75 years old in good health.

V gene TRBV27 combines with J gene TRBJ1-4, with 9 bases that match TRBD1. The CDR3 has 16 amino acids. The germline gives CDR1 MNHEY, CDR2 SMNVEV (reference sequence). With V trimmed by 5 bases and J by 5 bases, 9 bases remained unmatched. The chain's CDR3 is CASSTARTGVNEKLFF. As DNA, the CDR3 is TGTGCCAGCAGTACAGCCCGGACAGGGGTGAATGAAAAACTGTTTTTT. The full variable domain, rest sourced from reference TRBV27 and TRBJ1-4, is EAQVTQNPRYLITVTGKKLTVTCSQNMNHEYMSWYRQDPGLGLRQIYYSMNVEVTDKGDVPEGYKVSRKEKRNFPLILESPSPNQTSLYFCASSTARTGVNEKLFFGSGTQLSVL.

This clonotype appeared a few times. J is TRBJ2-5 and V is TRBV30; D gene unclear. This CDR3 is 13 amino acids long. The ends were cut back, 2 bases at V and 5 bases at J, with 12 bases in the middle. Germline assignment: CDR1 GTSNPN and CDR2 SVGIG (reference sequence). CDR3 amino acids: CAWSRPSQETQYF. In DNA, the CDR3 is TGTGCCTGGAGTCGACCCAGCCAGGAGACCCAGTACTTC.

The chain recombines TRBV9 with TRBJ1-1; D possibly corresponds to TRBD1 (5 bases). The CDR3 sequence is 15 residues long. CDR1 and CDR2 (germline): SGDLS, YYNGEE. Trimming shortened V by 1 base and J by 0 bases, and 10 bases separated the two germline ends. CDR3 nucleotides: TGTGCCAGCAGCGTAAACGGGGGAGTGAACACTGAAGCTTTCTTT. Amino acid sequence: CASSVNGGVNTEAFF.

CDR3 amino acids: CASSLLSGKSLGGANVLTF. The CDR3 DNA follows: TGTGCCAGCAGTTTACTGAGCGGGAAGTCTCTAGGGGGGGCCAACGTCCTGACTTTC. The V call is TRBV27, the J call TRBJ2-6, with TRBD2 matching over 7 bases. CDR3 length: 19 residues. CDR1 is MNHEY, CDR2 SMNVEV, per germline (reference sequence). Trimming took 2 bases from V and 4 from J; bases not matched to a gene: 14. Full variable domain (remainder filled in from reference TRBV27 and TRBJ2-6): EAQVTQNPRYLITVTGKKLTVTCSQNMNHEYMSWYRQDPGLGLRQIYYSMNVEVTDKGDVPEGYKVSRKEKRNFPLILESPSPNQTSLYFCASSLLSGKSLGGANVLTFGAGSRLTVL.

This chain joins TRBV6-2 or TRBV6-3 and TRBJ2-1; D might be TRBD1 or TRBD2, each matching 5 bases. This CDR3 has 11 residues. Germline loops: CDR1 MNHEY, CDR2 SVGEGT. The V and J ends lost 2 bases and 13 bases respectively, with 9 bases between them. DNA for the CDR3: TGTGCCAGCAGTTACCCCGGGGACCAGTTCTTC. This translates into CASSYPGDQFF.

The J gene is TRBJ2-7, the V gene TRBV20-1; either TRBD1 or TRBD2 may supply D (6 bases each). Between the trimmed V and J ends, which lost 6 bases and 3 bases, there was a span of 12 bases. Germline CDR1 is DFQATT and CDR2 is SNEGSKA (reference sequence). This CDR3 contains 12 residues. CDR3 sequence reads: CSAGGNNYEQYF. DNA of the CDR3: TGCAGTGCAGGGGGGAACAACTACGAGCAGTACTTC.